Given below is one T cell receptor (beta chain) in context. Antigen specificity is unknown. The sample comes from a study of cytotoxic CD8 clonotypes in ibrutinib-treated CLL. Depth targeted 1 in 200,000 to 1 in 1 million T cells, averaging approximately 10x coverage per clonotype. Some clones are missing from TCRdb's copy, which holds only in-frame ones; the method was immunoSEQ multiplex PCR. The sample includes 200,000 to 250,000 clones, less than 75% of them seen just once. General study findings and limits: Under therapy, public clonotypes either contracted or stayed stable, and they were uncommon.

Germline loops: CDR1 SNHLY, CDR2 FYNNEI. The ends lost 3 bases at V and 7 bases at J; junction bases unmatched: 9. CDR3 length: 15 amino acids. The chain carries TRBV2 and TRBJ2-3; 8 positions agree with TRBD2. The sequence came from a human donor with chronic lymphocytic leukemia. This specimen was PBMCs, taken after 24 months of ibrutinib treatment. The CDR3 sequence is CASSESGLAKNTQYF. The CDR3 nucleotides read TGTGCCAGCAGTGAGTCAGGACTAGCAAAAAATACGCAGTATTTT.